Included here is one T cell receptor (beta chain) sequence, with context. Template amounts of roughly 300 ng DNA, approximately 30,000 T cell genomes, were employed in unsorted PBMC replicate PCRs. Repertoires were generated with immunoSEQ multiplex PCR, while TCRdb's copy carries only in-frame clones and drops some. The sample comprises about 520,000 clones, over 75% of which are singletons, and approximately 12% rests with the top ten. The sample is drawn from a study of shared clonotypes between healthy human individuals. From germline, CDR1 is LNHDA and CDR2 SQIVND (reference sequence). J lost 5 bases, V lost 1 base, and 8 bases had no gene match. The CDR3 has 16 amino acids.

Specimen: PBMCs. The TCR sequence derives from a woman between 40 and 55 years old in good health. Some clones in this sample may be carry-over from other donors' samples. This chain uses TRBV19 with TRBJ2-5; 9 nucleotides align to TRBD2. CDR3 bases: TGTGCCAGTAGTATAGCTGGCGGGAGGGCCCAGGAGACCCAGTACTTC. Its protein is CASSIAGGRAQETQYF.